A selection of T cell receptor beta chains follows, all from one sample in a study of blood T cell repertoires in COVID-19. The protocol was immunoSEQ multiplex PCR, while the TCRdb copy is restricted to in-frame clones and leaves out a portion. The table has over 85,000 clones, 85% to 90% seen once. The sample comprised peripheral blood. Receptors were obtained from a woman aged 45-65 years with acute or convalescent COVID-19. Each CDR3 is given with its conserved first and last residue. The D gene is left open where the match is weak. Clone size, where shown, is once, few, many, or a class for clones that have expanded.

D	V	J	size	CDR3	DNA
TRBD2	TRBV6-5	TRBJ2-7	.	CASRPPGLAGREQYF	TGTGCCAGCAGGCCCCCGGGACTAGCGGGGAGGGAGCAGTACTTC
TRBD2	TRBV18	TRBJ2-5	.	CASSPPGLQETQYF	TGTGCCAGCTCACCACCGGGACTACAAGAGACCCAGTACTTC
.	TRBV19	TRBJ2-3	.	CASSIEQATDTQYF	TGTGCCAGTAGTATCGAACAGGCCACAGATACGCAGTATTTT
TRBD2	TRBV5-1	TRBJ2-1	.	CASSLVAGDVGNEQFF	TGCGCCAGCAGCTTGGTTGCGGGAGACGTTGGCAATGAGCAGTTCTTC
TRBD1	TRBV24-1	TRBJ1-2	.	CATSESGTASEGYTF	TGTGCCACCAGTGAATCCGGGACAGCGAGTGAGGGCTACACCTTC
.	TRBV5-1	TRBJ2-7	.	CASSVDTSYEQYF	TGCGCCAGCAGCGTGGACACATCCTACGAGCAGTACTTC
.	TRBV5-1	TRBJ2-1	.	CASSLVGDTHNEQFF	TGCGCCAGCAGCTTGGTTGGGGACACCCACAATGAGCAGTTCTTC
.	TRBV4-2	TRBJ2-7	once	CASSPTVQGYEQYF	TGTGCCAGCAGCCCTACGGTACAGGGCTACGAGCAGTACTTC
.	TRBV6-6	TRBJ2-7	.	CASSYGPSYEQYF	TGTGCCAGCAGTTACGGCCCTTCCTACGAGCAGTACTTC
.	TRBV5-1	TRBJ2-3	few	CASSLSQQGTSTDTQYF	TGCGCCAGCAGCTTGTCACAACAGGGGACTAGCACAGATACGCAGTATTTT
TRBD2	TRBV19	TRBJ2-1	.	CASSLLAGTYNEQFF	TGTGCCAGTAGTCTCCTAGCGGGTACCTACAATGAGCAGTTCTTC
TRBD1	TRBV5-1	TRBJ1-4	.	CASRTGAGREKLFF	TGCGCCAGCAGAACAGGGGCGGGACGGGAAAAACTGTTTTTT
TRBD2	TRBV19	TRBJ2-7	once	CASSKTSGTHEQYF	TGTGCCAGTAGTAAGACTAGCGGGACTCACGAGCAGTACTTC
.	TRBV24-1	TRBJ1-1	.	CATSEANTEAFF	TGTGCCACCAGTGAAGCGAACACTGAAGCTTTCTTT
.	TRBV5-8	TRBJ1-3	.	CASTQPPKGHTIYF	TGTGCCAGCACCCAACCCCCCAAGGGGCACACCATATATTTT
TRBD2	TRBV7-2	TRBJ2-1	once	CASSLAASGSYNEQFF	TGTGCCAGCAGCTTAGCGGCTAGCGGAAGCTACAATGAGCAGTTCTTC
.	TRBV29-1	TRBJ1-2	.	CSVEDDTRRGGYTF	TGCAGCGTTGAAGACGATACGCGGAGAGGTGGCTACACCTTC